The T cell receptor beta chain under discussion was sequenced for a study of blood T cell repertoires in COVID-19. The overall study: Sites in the United States, Italy and Spain provided acute and convalescent COVID-19 samples.

As originally analysed: From reference gene primer amplification, estimates of nucleated cell counts were derived. Profiled with immunoSEQ multiplex PCR; TCRdb holds only in-frame clones, not every one. V, J and clone size reflect that table, while D and trimming were determined from the DNA. This table holds some 44,000 clones, around 92% found once. CDR1 LNHDA and CDR2 SQIVND come from the germline V gene (reference sequence). Trimming took 1 base from V and 7 from J, leaving 11 bases between them. The CDR3 covers 14 residues. Sequenced material: peripheral blood. The receptor was isolated from a human donor in a cohort sampled during active COVID-19. This rearrangement joins TRBV19 to TRBJ1-5; D gene ambiguous. As DNA, the CDR3 is TGTGCCAGTAGTATAGGGTCAGGCGTCCAGCCCCAGCATTTT. This encodes CASSIGSGVQPQHF.